A single sample gave rise to the 26 T cell receptor beta chains below, sequenced in a study of Ad26.COV2.S vaccination and SARS-CoV-2 variants (dated by TCRdb to about 2021). The treatment or condition label on this specimen signifies: around 19 received Ad26.COV2.S at low or high dose, single or two shots; about 5 received placebo; per-sample allocation not given. Repertoires of vaccine and placebo recipients were sequenced from samples taken on day 63 after the first injection. Libraries came from the immunoSEQ multiplex PCR assay. Imported from immuneACCESS, the table was reduced by TCRdb to in-frame sequences with V and J called. These copies leave out some clones; in studies compared against another copy, an unresolved V gene accounts for under half, and the cause of the remainder is not known. The sample includes about 350,000 clones, with about 85% observed a single time. The top ten constitute roughly 3.3% of the sample.

Sequencing was performed on peripheral blood, taken in a trial of Ad26.COV2.S vaccine versus placebo. These receptors were taken from a person between 18 and 65 years old who received the Ad26.COV2.S COVID-19 vaccine or a placebo.

This clone was seen a single time. The chain is built from TRBV7-9 and TRBJ2-7; tentatively, D is TRBD1 or TRBD2 (5 bases each). V dropped 3 bases and J dropped 2 bases, with 11 bases sitting between them. Per the germline V gene, CDR1 is SEHNR and CDR2 is FQNEAQ (reference sequence). The CDR3 consists of 14 residues. CDR3 sequence: CASSFGGVTYEQYF. Here the CDR3 DNA reads TGTGCCAGCAGCTTTGGGGGAGTTACCTACGAGCAGTACTTC.

The chain has TRBV4-1 and TRBJ2-5; D remains unclear. The CDR3 loop spans 15 amino acids. With 1 base removed from V and 3 bases from J, the gap between germline ends came to 12 bases. Germline V gene lookup returns CDR1 MGHRA and CDR2 YSYEKL. CDR3 DNA: TGCGCCAGCAGCCAAGTCGTAAGGGTGGAAGAGACCCAGTACTTC. Its protein product is CASSQVVRVEETQYF.

This sequence joins TRBV5-1 and TRBJ2-1; possible D gene TRBD2, 7 bases. The CDR3 covers 14 residues. Trimming took 5 bases from V and 8 from J, leaving 17 bases between them. Germline V gene lookup returns CDR1 SGHRS and CDR2 YFSETQ. The DNA for the CDR3 is TGCGCCAGCAGGGTGGGGGGGCCTAGGGATGAGCAGTTCTTC. As protein: CASRVGGPRDEQFF. The whole variable domain, filled in from reference TRBV5-1 and TRBJ2-1, reads KAGVTQTPRYLIKTRGQQVTLSCSPISGHRSVSWYQQTPGQGLQFLFEYFSETQRNKGNFPGRFSGRQFSNSRSEMNVSTLELGDSALYLCASRVGGPRDEQFFGPGTRLTVL.

The chain couples TRBV7-8 to TRBJ2-5; TRBD2 matches at 7 bases. The V and J ends lost 5 bases and 1 base, in that order; junction bases with no gene match: 4. The CDR3 has 14 amino acids. The V gene's germline CDR1 is SGHVS and CDR2 FQNEAQ. The CDR3 spells CASSRRLAQETQYF. The CDR3 DNA is TGTGCCAGCAGCCGCAGACTAGCCCAAGAGACCCAGTACTTC. The full variable domain, with the rest looked up from reference TRBV7-8 and TRBJ2-5, is GAGVSQSPRYKVAKRGQDVALRCDPISGHVSLFWYQQALGQGPEFLTYFQNEAQLDKSGLPSDRFFAERPEGSVSTLKIQRTQQEDSAVYLCASSRRLAQETQYFGPGTRLLVL.

This rearrangement joins TRBV5-1 to TRBJ2-1; D unresolved. The germline V gene has CDR1 SGHRS and CDR2 YFSETQ. Trimming took off 4 bases at V and 6 bases at J, with 8 bases between the two ends. This CDR3 has 12 residues. The CDR3 loop is CASSGTFNEQFF. The CDR3 nucleotides are TGCGCCAGCAGCGGCACTTTCAATGAGCAGTTCTTC.

The V call is TRBV12-2, the J call TRBJ1-1. TRBV12-2 is a pseudogene segment. The CDR3 length is 15 residues. Here the CDR3 DNA reads TGTGCAAGTCGCCCCAAACTGGGGAAGAACACTGAAGCTTTCTTT. This gives the protein CASRPKLGKNTEAFF.

The chain couples TRBV10-2 to TRBJ2-3, with 7 bases matching TRBD2. V lost 0 bases and J lost 8; bases outside the gene matches: 11. The CDR3 runs to 16 residues. CDR1 is WSHSY, CDR2 SAAADI, per germline. In DNA form, the CDR3 reads TGCGCCAGCAGTGAGTCCGGGGGGACGGGCACTAGTACGCAGTATTTT. Amino acids: CASSESGGTGTSTQYF.

V gene TRBV19 combines with J gene TRBJ1-5; D is undetermined. CDR3 length: 16 amino acids. V was pared by 3 bases and J by 3 bases, with 15 bases between. From germline, CDR1 is LNHDA and CDR2 SQIVND (reference sequence). The CDR3: CASSMNIAGDNQPQHF. CDR3 bases: TGTGCCAGTAGTATGAATATTGCGGGAGACAATCAGCCCCAGCATTTT.

The V gene is TRBV15, the J gene TRBJ2-7, with TRBD2 identical over 14 bases. The V segment lost 0 bases and the J segment 0 bases; nucleotides outside the gene matches: 13. Germline values: CDR1 LNHNV, CDR2 YYDKDF (reference sequence). CDR3 length: 21 amino acids. The CDR3 nucleotides read TGTGCCACCAGCAGAGATATCGGGACTAGCGGGAGTCATAAAGTCTCCTACGAGCAGTACTTC. Translated, it gives CATSRDIGTSGSHKVSYEQYF.

V gene TRBV14 combines with J gene TRBJ1-1, with 11 bases identical to TRBD1. V was clipped by 4 bases and J by 5 bases; unmatched bases: 3. The germline gives CDR1 SGHDN, CDR2 FVKESK. The CDR3 covers 14 residues. The CDR3 DNA reads as TGTGCCAGCAGCCGGGACAGGGGGACAACTGAAGCTTTCTTT. This translates into CASSRDRGTTEAFF.

In its sample, this clone was seen once. The rearrangement links TRBV5-1 to TRBJ2-1; 10 bases align to TRBD2. Germline CDR1 SGHRS, CDR2 YFSETQ. This CDR3 has 15 residues. The V segment lost 4 bases and the J segment 4 bases; nucleotides outside the gene matches: 5. The CDR3 DNA sequence: TGCGCCAGCAGCCCGTCTAGCGGGGGTTACAATGAGCAGTTCTTC. Amino acids: CASSPSSGGYNEQFF.

This sequence joins TRBV28 and TRBJ2-7, with D unresolved. Deletions cut 0 bases from V and 2 bases from J, with 5 bases between. Germline V CDR1 and CDR2: MDHEN, SYDVKM. The CDR3 covers 13 residues. The CDR3 DNA reads as TGTGCCAGCAGTTTATGGGTCCCCTACGAGCAGTACTTC. It codes for CASSLWVPYEQYF.

The sample holds one count of this clone. This sequence joins TRBV10-1 and TRBJ2-3; D is perhaps TRBD2 (5 bases). Trimming stripped 2 bases from V and 3 bases from J, with 9 bases between. CDR3 size: 14 residues. CDR1 WNHNN and CDR2 SYGVQD come from the germline V gene (reference sequence). CDR3 in DNA: TGCGCCAGCAGTGAGAATCGGGGTACAGATACGCAGTATTTT. Its translation: CASSENRGTDTQYF.

This chain's CDR3 is CSASPLQGSPRETQYF. CDR3 nucleotide sequence: TGCAGTGCTAGTCCTCTCCAAGGGAGCCCACGAGAGACCCAGTACTTC. The chain couples TRBV20-1 to TRBJ2-5, with D possibly being TRBD2 (5 bases). V lost 3 bases, J lost 4 bases, and 21 bases lay in between. Germline CDR1 reads DFQATT; CDR2 reads SNEGSKA (reference sequence). This CDR3 has 16 amino acids.

The V and J genes are TRBV10-1 and TRBJ2-1; 10 bases match TRBD1. Germline CDR1 is WNHNN and CDR2 is SYGVQD (reference sequence). The CDR3 is 15 amino acids. After removal of 2 bases from V and 8 bases from J, the junction contained 6 bases not matched to a gene. CDR3: CASSETTGGQDEQFF. DNA of the CDR3: TGCGCCAGCAGTGAGACGACAGGGGGCCAAGATGAGCAGTTCTTC.

The chain employs TRBV6-2 or TRBV6-3 and TRBJ1-2; D remains unclear. CDR1 MNHEY and CDR2 SVGEGT come from the germline V gene. The CDR3 length is 16 residues. Trimming pared 0 bases from V and 3 bases from J, leaving 14 bases between. DNA of the CDR3: TGTGCCAGCAGTTACTCAGGTCGGGGAGTAGACTATGGCTACACCTTC. Translating gives CASSYSGRGVDYGYTF.

The V call is TRBV30, the J call TRBJ2-3; weak D call: TRBD2 (6 bases). Deletions cut 4 bases from V and 2 bases from J, with 13 bases between. This CDR3 spans 14 amino acids. CDR1 is GTSNPN, CDR2 SVGIG, per germline (reference sequence). In DNA, the CDR3 is TGTGCCTGGAAGGAGGGGCCTAACACAGATACGCAGTATTTT. As protein: CAWKEGPNTDTQYF. The whole variable domain, filled in from reference TRBV30 and TRBJ2-3, reads SQTIHQWPATLVQPVGSPLSLECTVEGTSNPNLYWYRQAAGRGLQLLFYSVGIGQISSEVPQNLSASRPQDRQFILSSKKLLLSDSGFYLCAWKEGPNTDTQYFGPGTRLTVL.

The rearrangement links TRBV13 to TRBJ2-1, with D hard to call. Germline V gives CDR1 PRHDT, CDR2 FYEKMQ (reference sequence). The CDR3 consists of 13 residues. V dropped 0 bases and J dropped 6 bases, with 6 bases sitting between them. CDR3 sequence: CASSLGNSNEQFF. DNA for the CDR3: TGTGCCAGCAGCTTAGGGAATAGCAATGAGCAGTTCTTC. Using reference TRBV13 and TRBJ2-1 for the parts outside the CDR3, the full variable domain is AAGVIQSPRHLIKEKRETATLKCYPIPRHDTVYWYQQGPGQDPQFLISFYEKMQSDKGSIPDRFSAQQFSDYHSELNMSSLELGDSALYFCASSLGNSNEQFFGPGTRLTVL.

V usage is TRBV2 and J usage is TRBJ2-7, with 7 nucleotides matching TRBD1. In germline, CDR1 is SNHLY, CDR2 FYNNEI. The CDR3 runs to 15 residues. With V trimmed by 4 bases and J by 0 bases, 6 bases remained unmatched. The CDR3 reads CASSAPRQGSYEQYF. The CDR3 region has the DNA TGTGCCAGCAGTGCACCTCGACAGGGCTCCTACGAGCAGTACTTC.

The count of this clone is one. The genes are TRBV5-6 and TRBJ2-7; 12 bases are shared with TRBD2. Trimming took 0 bases from V and 3 from J; bases not matched to a gene: 4. The CDR3 has 16 residues. Germline values: CDR1 SGHDT, CDR2 YYEEEE. For the CDR3, the DNA is TGTGCCAGCAGCTTGGCCCTAGCGGGGGGGCTCTACGAGCAGTACTTC. It codes for CASSLALAGGLYEQYF. Together with reference TRBV5-6 and TRBJ2-7, the CDR3 gives the full variable domain: DAGVTQSPTHLIKTRGQQVTLRCSPKSGHDTVSWYQQALGQGPQFIFQYYEEEERQRGNFPDRFSGHQFPNYSSELNVNALLLGDSALYLCASSLALAGGLYEQYFGPGTRLTVT.

In this sample, this clone turned up a few times. The rearrangement links TRBV11-2 to TRBJ1-2; D unclear. CDR1 and CDR2 (germline): SGHAT, FQNNGV. Trimming stripped 3 bases from V and 2 bases from J, with 10 bases between. This CDR3 has 14 amino acids. The CDR3 DNA is TGTGCCAGCAGCTTTAATCTAAACAACTATGGCTACACCTTC. It specifies CASSFNLNNYGYTF.

As concerns this clone: Other DNA variants within this sample encode the same CDR3. The rearrangement links TRBV6-5 to TRBJ2-2, with 9 bases matching TRBD1. CDR1 and CDR2 (germline): MNHEY, SVGAGI. The CDR3 runs 15 residues. V was clipped by 4 bases and J by 3 bases; unmatched bases: 3. CDR3 protein: CASSSQGAYTGELFF. CDR3 nucleotide sequence: TGTGCCAGCAGTTCACAGGGGGCGTACACCGGGGAGCTGTTTTTT.

The chain recombines TRBV10-1 with TRBJ1-3, with TRBD1 matching 7 bases. Germline V gene data show CDR1 as WNHNN and CDR2 as SYGVQD (reference sequence). The CDR3 sequence is 17 residues long. Unmatched junction bases numbered 7, after V lost 2 bases and J lost 0 bases. DNA for the CDR3: TGCGCCAGCAGTGAGGGGCGACAGGGTTTCTCTGGAAACACCATATATTTT. It translates to CASSEGRQGFSGNTIYF.

This clone was seen only once. The chain carries TRBV6-2 or TRBV6-3 and TRBJ2-3; D remains unclear. The germline CDR1 and CDR2 sequences are MNHEY and SVGEGT. This CDR3 is 13 amino acids long. V was pared by 5 bases and J by 6 bases, with 12 bases between. The CDR3 region has the DNA TGTGCCAGCAGTCCATCCGGATTGGATACGCAGTATTTT. Amino acid sequence: CASSPSGLDTQYF.

V usage is TRBV14 and J usage is TRBJ2-5; TRBD1 or TRBD2 may be the D gene (5 bases each). V gave up 0 bases and J gave up 5 bases, with 16 bases separating them. This CDR3 contains 16 residues. Germline CDR1 reads SGHDN; CDR2 reads FVKESK. This CDR3 reads CASSQERGRVLETQYF. DNA of the CDR3: TGTGCCAGCAGCCAAGAACGGGGCAGGGTCTTGGAGACCCAGTACTTC.

The rearrangement links TRBV19 to TRBJ2-3; 7 bases line up with TRBD1. The CDR3 is 13 amino acids. Unmatched junction bases numbered 2, after V lost 6 bases and J lost 2 bases. CDR1 is LNHDA, CDR2 SQIVND, per germline (reference sequence). The CDR3 nucleotides read TGTGCCAGTAGGGGACAGCCCACAGATACGCAGTATTTT. Protein: CASRGQPTDTQYF.